The 21 T cell receptor beta chains below come from one sample, sequenced in a study of beta chain features in type 1 diabetes. Every bit of the isolated RNA underwent reverse transcription, so sequencing read expressed TCRB transcripts. Profiled with immunoSEQ multiplex PCR; TCRdb holds only in-frame clones, not every one. Here the sample spans hundreds of thousands of clones, roughly 13% being singletons. Sequences were obtained from naive CD4+ T cells from blood. Every receptor here comes from a man between 18 and 29 years old in good health.

The chain uses TRBV4-3 and TRBJ2-1; 11 bases agree with TRBD2. Germline CDR1 is LGHNA and CDR2 is YSLEER. This CDR3 spans 16 amino acids. Unmatched junction bases numbered 9, after V lost 4 bases and J lost 7 bases. CDR3 bases: TGCGCCAGCAGCCGTGCTACTAGCGGGAGTGCGAATGAGCAGTTCTTC. This translates into CASSRATSGSANEQFF.

In its sample, this clone was seen many times. The rearrangement links TRBV4-3 to TRBJ2-7; 9 positions agree with TRBD1. Trimming removed 8 bases from V and 3 bases from J; junction bases left unmatched: 11. The CDR3 sequence is 15 residues long. The V gene's germline CDR1 is LGHNA and CDR2 YSLEER. The CDR3 DNA sequence: TGCGCCAGCGCCCTTGGACAGGGGAAGGACTACGAGCAGTACTTC. This sequence encodes CASALGQGKDYEQYF.

This chain uses TRBV5-4 with TRBJ2-3, with D possibly TRBD2 on 7 matching bases. Germline loops: CDR1 SGHNT, CDR2 YYREEE (reference sequence). The CDR3 loop spans 17 amino acids. Trimming removed 2 bases at V and 6 bases at J, with 22 bases between. The DNA for the CDR3 is TGTGCCAGCAGCTTATGGCCTGGCGGGGGCTGGGGGGATACGCAGTATTTT. Protein: CASSLWPGGGWGDTQYF.

This clone was detected only a few times. The gene calls are TRBV30 and TRBJ2-2; D possibly corresponds to TRBD1 (6 bases). Germline CDR1 and CDR2: GTSNPN and SVGIG (reference sequence). Trimming removed 5 bases at V and 3 bases at J, with 16 bases between. The length of the CDR3 is 15 residues. The CDR3: CAWVNLGAYTGELFF. The CDR3 DNA follows: TGTGCCTGGGTCAATCTGGGGGCCTACACCGGGGAGCTGTTTTTT.

This clone was seen more than once but under ten times. The gene calls are TRBV29-1 and TRBJ1-2; no clear D. The length of the CDR3 is 13 residues. V lost 6 bases and J lost 3, with 14 bases in between. The V gene's germline CDR1 is SQVTM and CDR2 ANQGSEA. Here the CDR3 reads CSVGRGPDYGYTF. The CDR3 DNA reads TGCAGCGTCGGCCGCGGGCCTGACTATGGCTACACCTTC. Combining the CDR3 with reference TRBV29-1 and TRBJ1-2 gives the whole variable domain SAVISQKPSRDICQRGTSLTIQCQVDSQVTMMFWYRQQPGQSLTLIATANQGSEATYESGFVIDKFPISRPNLTFSTLTVSNMSPEDSSIYLCSVGRGPDYGYTFGSGTRLTVV.

V and J are TRBV27 and TRBJ2-5, with TRBD2 matching over 12 bases. Germline V gene data show CDR1 as MNHEY and CDR2 as SMNVEV (reference sequence). This CDR3 is built from 18 residues. J was trimmed by 4 bases and V by 5 bases; bases with no gene match: 14. CDR3 loop: CASSPRNRLAGEGETQYF. CDR3 nucleotide sequence: TGTGCCAGCAGTCCGCGGAATAGACTAGCGGGGGAGGGAGAGACCCAGTACTTC.

The chain has TRBV7-9 and TRBJ2-7, with D possibly being TRBD2 (5 bases). Trimming took 4 bases from V and 7 from J, leaving 11 bases between them. The CDR3 has 12 amino acids. The germline gives CDR1 SEHNR, CDR2 FQNEAQ (reference sequence). CDR3 amino acids: CASSYLTGEQYF. CDR3 sequence (DNA): TGTGCCAGCAGCTATCTGACGGGGGAGCAGTACTTC.

The chain employs TRBV28 and TRBJ2-7, with D perhaps matching TRBD1 (5 bases). The germline V gene has CDR1 MDHEN and CDR2 SYDVKM. Between the trimmed V and J ends, which lost 3 bases and 4 bases, there was a span of 10 bases. This CDR3 spans 13 amino acids. The CDR3 DNA sequence: TGTGCCAGCAGTTTTCTAAACAGGTACGAGCAGTACTTC. This sequence encodes CASSFLNRYEQYF.

This clone was seen a handful of times. The genes are TRBV7-8 and TRBJ2-7, with 8 bases aligning to TRBD1. Germline-derived CDR1 and CDR2 are SGHVS and FQNEAQ. J lost 6 bases, V lost 4 bases, and 8 bases had no gene match. CDR3 length equals 14 residues. The CDR3: CASSWVKTGAEQYF. The CDR3 DNA reads as TGTGCCAGCAGCTGGGTAAAGACAGGGGCCGAGCAGTACTTC.

This clone has more than one count but fewer than ten. The chain links TRBV5-6 to TRBJ2-5, with no clear D. V was cut by 2 bases and J by 5 bases, with 4 bases left in between. Germline CDR1 SGHDT, CDR2 YYEEEE. This CDR3 contains 11 residues. As DNA, the CDR3 is TGTGCCAGCAGCTTCTCGGAGACCCAGTACTTC. This gives the protein CASSFSETQYF.

This clone has only a few counts. This sequence joins TRBV28 and TRBJ2-7; D unresolved. Germline values: CDR1 MDHEN, CDR2 SYDVKM. Between the trimmed V and J ends, which lost 5 bases and 9 bases, there was a span of 11 bases. The CDR3 sequence is 11 residues long. CDR3 in DNA: TGTGCCAGCAGTACCCGCCGCGGGCAGTACTTC. Translated: CASSTRRGQYF.

The chain uses TRBV7-2 and TRBJ1-1; D uncertain. Germline values: CDR1 SGHTA, CDR2 FQGNSA. The V end was cut by 1 base, the J end by 9 bases, with 12 bases between. The CDR3 length is 13 residues. The CDR3 sequence: CASSLELSSQAFF. In DNA form, the CDR3 reads TGTGCCAGCAGCTTAGAGCTAAGCTCACAAGCTTTCTTT.

The chain is built from TRBV29-1 and TRBJ2-1, with 9 bases identical to TRBD2. The V segment lost 6 bases and the J segment 3 bases; nucleotides outside the gene matches: 6. CDR1 is SQVTM, CDR2 ANQGSEA, per germline. The CDR3 extends over 14 amino acids. CDR3: CSVKTSGYYNEQFF. The CDR3 DNA is TGCAGCGTCAAGACTAGCGGTTACTACAATGAGCAGTTCTTC.

CDR3 residues: CASSRDRALETQYF. CDR3 in DNA: TGTGCCAGCTCACGGGACAGGGCATTGGAGACCCAGTACTTC. The chain carries TRBV18 and TRBJ2-5; 9 bases match TRBD1. CDR3 length: 14 amino acids. The J segment lost 5 bases and the V segment lost 4 bases, leaving 5 bases of the junction unmatched. Germline V gives CDR1 KGHSH, CDR2 LQKENI. Supplemented by reference TRBV18 and TRBJ2-5, the full variable domain reads NAGVMQNPRHLVRRRGQEARLRCSPMKGHSHVYWYRQLPEEGLKFMVYLQKENIIDESGMPKERFSAEFPKEGPSILRIQQVVRGDSAAYFCASSRDRALETQYFGPGTRLLVL.

The V gene is TRBV6-6, the J gene TRBJ1-5; 7 bases are shared with TRBD1. The junction had 11 bases not matched to a gene; V was cut back by 5 bases and J by 7 bases. The CDR3 contains 15 residues. From germline, CDR1 is MNHNY and CDR2 SVGAGI (reference sequence). CDR3 residues: CASSPGTAAEQPQHF. CDR3 bases: TGTGCCAGCAGTCCCGGGACAGCGGCTGAGCAGCCCCAGCATTTT.

The rearrangement uses TRBV28 and TRBJ2-7; 12 positions agree with TRBD1. CDR3 length equals 15 residues. The trim removed 3 bases at V and 5 bases at J, leaving 5 bases unmatched. The V gene's germline CDR1 is MDHEN and CDR2 SYDVKM. This CDR3 reads CASSLIGTGGNEQYF. The CDR3 DNA reads TGTGCCAGCAGTTTGATCGGGACAGGGGGCAACGAGCAGTACTTC.

There are a few counts of this clone. The DNA for the CDR3 is TGTGCCAGCAGCCGGGCCGGACAACAGAACACCGGGGAGCTGTTTTTT. Amino acid sequence: CASSRAGQQNTGELFF. The rearrangement joins TRBV5-4 to TRBJ2-2; perhaps TRBD1 as D (5 bases). The CDR3 is 16 amino acids. Trimming pared 4 bases from V and 1 base from J, leaving 14 bases between. Germline CDR1 reads SGHNT; CDR2 reads YYREEE (reference sequence).

This clone showed up just a few times. The chain recombines TRBV28 with TRBJ2-5, with D perhaps matching TRBD2 (8 bases). The germline gives CDR1 MDHEN, CDR2 SYDVKM. The CDR3 is 15 amino acids. The V end was cut by 5 bases, the J end by 9 bases, with 22 bases between. CDR3 bases: TGTGCCAGCAGTCCCCGGACAGGCCCGGGGGGGGCCCAGTACTTC. Its protein product is CASSPRTGPGGAQYF.

V is TRBV27 and J is TRBJ2-1, with D maybe TRBD1 (6 bases). CDR1 is MNHEY, CDR2 SMNVEV, per germline (reference sequence). This CDR3 comprises 13 residues. V shed 4 bases and J shed 10 bases, with 14 bases lying between them. As DNA, the CDR3 is TGTGCCAGCAGTTCAAACAGGGAGAAGGAGCAGTTCTTC. It encodes CASSSNREKEQFF.

Notes on this clone: The same CDR3 also results from other DNA sequences found in this sample. V usage is TRBV5-1 and J usage is TRBJ2-5; D is ambiguous. Germline lookup yields CDR1 SGHRS and CDR2 YFSETQ. CDR3 length: 14 residues. Trimming removed 4 bases from V and 0 bases from J, with 10 bases in between. The CDR3: CASSLRQDQETQYF. DNA of the CDR3: TGCGCCAGCAGCCTCCGGCAGGACCAAGAGACCCAGTACTTC.

The chain links TRBV4-3 to TRBJ2-4; D might be TRBD2 (5 bases). V lost 0 bases, J lost 9 bases, and 21 bases lay in between. Germline lookup yields CDR1 LGHNA and CDR2 YSLEER. The CDR3 totals 17 residues. CDR3 residues: CASSQEGSGLLAGIQYF. The CDR3 DNA sequence: TGCGCCAGCAGCCAAGAAGGCAGCGGCCTCCTTGCGGGCATTCAGTACTTC.